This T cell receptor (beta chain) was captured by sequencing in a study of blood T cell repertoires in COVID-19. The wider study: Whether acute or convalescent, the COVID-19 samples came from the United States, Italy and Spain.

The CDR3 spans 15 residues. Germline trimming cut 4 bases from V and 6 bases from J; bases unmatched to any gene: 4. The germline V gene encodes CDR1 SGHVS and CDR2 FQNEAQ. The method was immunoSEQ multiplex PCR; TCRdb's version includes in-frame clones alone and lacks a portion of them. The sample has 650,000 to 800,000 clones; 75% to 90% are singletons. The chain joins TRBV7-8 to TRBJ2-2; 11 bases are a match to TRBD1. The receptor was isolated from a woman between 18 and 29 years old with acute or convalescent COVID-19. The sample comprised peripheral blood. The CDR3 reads CASSSGQGAAGELFF. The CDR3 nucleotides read TGTGCCAGCAGCTCCGGACAGGGGGCGGCCGGGGAGCTGTTTTTT.